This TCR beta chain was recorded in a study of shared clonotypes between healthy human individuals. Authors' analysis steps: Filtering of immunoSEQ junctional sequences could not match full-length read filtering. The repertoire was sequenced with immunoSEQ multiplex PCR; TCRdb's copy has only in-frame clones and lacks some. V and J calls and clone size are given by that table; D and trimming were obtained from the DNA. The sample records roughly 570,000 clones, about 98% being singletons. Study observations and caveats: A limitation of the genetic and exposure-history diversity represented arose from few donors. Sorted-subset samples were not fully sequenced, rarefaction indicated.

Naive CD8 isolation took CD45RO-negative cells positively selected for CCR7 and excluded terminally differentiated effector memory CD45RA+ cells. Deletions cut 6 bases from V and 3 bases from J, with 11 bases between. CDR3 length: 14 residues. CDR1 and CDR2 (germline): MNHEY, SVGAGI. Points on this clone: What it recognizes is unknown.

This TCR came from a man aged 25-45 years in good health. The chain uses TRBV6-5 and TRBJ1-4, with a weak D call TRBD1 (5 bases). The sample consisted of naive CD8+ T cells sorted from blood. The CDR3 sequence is CASRPGLANEKLFF. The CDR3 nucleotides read TGTGCCAGCAGACCAGGGTTGGCTAATGAAAAACTGTTTTTT.